These 10 T cell receptor beta chains were sequenced from one sample in a study of brain metastases from non-small cell lung cancer. Generated by immunoSEQ multiplex PCR, the TCRdb table keeps only in-frame clones and is missing some. The sample shows 14,000 to 15,000 clones, about four fifths of them seen only once. The sample was primary lung tumor tissue. The receptors stem from a donor aged 40 or older with non-small cell lung cancer.

The genes are TRBV24-1 and TRBJ2-5, with D possibly TRBD1 on 8 matching bases. The V gene's germline CDR1 is KGHDR and CDR2 SFDVKD. Trimming cost V 0 bases and J 6 bases, with 16 bases left between them. The CDR3 runs to 16 residues. The CDR3 region is CATSDLTGGVQKTQYF. CDR3 sequence (DNA): TGTGCCACCAGTGATTTGACAGGGGGGGTTCAAAAGACCCAGTACTTC.

V usage is TRBV30 and J usage is TRBJ2-1, with 9 positions matching TRBD1. V lost 2 bases and J lost 7; bases outside the gene matches: 6. The CDR3 is 14 residues long. Germline V gene data show CDR1 as GTSNPN and CDR2 as SVGIG (reference sequence). This CDR3 is CAWSILGTGNEQFF. The CDR3 DNA is TGTGCCTGGAGTATTTTAGGGACAGGGAATGAGCAGTTCTTC.

The CDR3 sequence: CASSTGQGWQTQYF. In DNA form, the CDR3 reads TGTGCCAGCAGTACGGGACAGGGCTGGCAGACCCAGTACTTC. This rearrangement joins TRBV27 to TRBJ2-5; 9 nucleotides line up with TRBD1. CDR1 is MNHEY, CDR2 SMNVEV, per germline (reference sequence). The CDR3 contains 14 residues. Trimming at V came to 5 bases and at J to 6 bases, leaving 7 bases not matched to a gene.

This clone was seen just once. The rearrangement links TRBV7-9 to TRBJ2-7; D perhaps matches TRBD2 (5 bases). The V gene's germline CDR1 is SEHNR and CDR2 FQNEAQ (reference sequence). This CDR3 comprises 14 residues. V was trimmed by 2 bases and J by 1 base, leaving 9 bases between them. The CDR3 DNA is TGTGCCAGCAGCTTACTCCCGGGGTCCTACGAGCAGTACGTC. This sequence encodes CASSLLPGSYEQYV.

The V gene is TRBV7-6, the J gene TRBJ2-6; D gene uncertain. Germline V CDR1 and CDR2: SGHVS, FNYEAQ. Trimming removed 0 bases at V and 0 bases at J, with 12 bases between. The length of the CDR3 is 18 residues. The DNA of the CDR3 is TGTGCCAGCAGCTTAGCACCTACAGTGACCTCTGGGGCCAACGTCCTGACTTTC. Translating gives CASSLAPTVTSGANVLTF.

V and J are TRBV10-3 and TRBJ2-3; D is tentatively TRBD1 or TRBD2 (6 bases each). Per the germline V gene, CDR1 is ENHRY and CDR2 is SYGVKD. The V end lost 3 bases, the J end lost 6 bases, and 13 bases lay between the germline ends. The CDR3 has 14 amino acids. CDR3 coding DNA: TGTGCCATCAGTGAATGGGGGGCAGAGGATACGCAGTATTTT. Translating gives CAISEWGAEDTQYF.

J is TRBJ2-2 and V is TRBV3-1 (or the pseudogene TRBV3-2); 7 positions match TRBD2. Trimming at V came to 0 bases and at J to 4 bases, leaving 8 bases not matched to a gene. The V gene's germline CDR1 is LGHDT and CDR2 YNNKEL (reference sequence). This CDR3 comprises 17 residues. This CDR3 is CASSQDKVGGITGELFF. The CDR3 nucleotides are TGTGCCAGCAGCCAAGATAAGGTGGGAGGGATCACCGGGGAGCTGTTTTTT.

The V call is TRBV27, the J call TRBJ1-2, with unresolved D. Germline lookup yields CDR1 MNHEY and CDR2 SMNVEV (reference sequence). Trimming cost V 8 bases and J 8 bases, with 21 bases left between them. The CDR3 runs 14 residues. CDR3 sequence reads: CASSPTDHRRGYTF. The CDR3 DNA follows: TGTGCCAGCTCCCCCACGGACCATCGGAGGGGCTACACCTTC.

The chain carries TRBV4-1 and TRBJ2-7, with a possible D match to TRBD1 (6 bases). The germline V gene encodes CDR1 MGHRA and CDR2 YSYEKL. There are 18 residues in the CDR3. The CDR3 coding sequence is TGCGCCAGCAGCCAAGAATATCCTTGGGGGCGAGGCTCCCACGAGCAGTACGTC. It yields the protein CASSQEYPWGRGSHEQYV.

The J gene is TRBJ1-5, the V gene TRBV7-8; 10 bases line up with TRBD1. V trimming: 5 bases; J trimming: 2 bases; junction bases outside the gene matches: 12. The V gene's germline CDR1 is SGHVS and CDR2 FQNEAQ. The CDR3 is 18 amino acids. CDR3 sequence: CASSRRKGQGDRNQPQHF. In DNA, the CDR3 is TGTGCCAGCAGCCGTAGGAAAGGACAGGGGGACCGCAATCAGCCCCAGCATTTT.